This T cell receptor (beta chain) stems from a study of blood T cell repertoires in COVID-19 (dated by TCRdb to 2020 to 2022). For the wider study: Samples covering the acute and convalescent phases of COVID-19 were provided by collaborators in the United States, Italy and Spain. The prospective study material was composed of cDNA or gDNA derived from T cells, B-cell-depleted T cells, or PBMCs. Deeply sampled blood TCRbeta repertoires from subjects exposed to, actively infected with, or recovered from COVID-19 were included in the dataset. A freely available public database, intended as a resource for researchers studying the immune response to SARS-CoV-2, is where the repertoires were released. The samples were drawn from the first 160 participants of the ongoing ImmuneRACE study and from some 1,300 subjects provided by 6 global collaborators. Sample metadata almost always included a de-identified subject ID, COVID-19 status, age in years and sex. Where HLA class I and class II types were available, the types were taken from metadata supplied by the sample provider, not from assay-based typing. Results the study describes overall, beyond this receptor: The amount of clinical and demographic metadata varied by source and participant and was provided uncurated.

V is clipped by 0 bases and J by 13 bases, and the sequence between their germline boundaries is 10 bases long. Based on the germline V gene (reference sequence), the CDR1 and CDR2 sequences are LGHDT and YNNKEL. The CDR3 holds 13 amino acids from the cysteine to the phenylalanine. Of all the DNA, just the CDR3 is kept, 39 bases in frame from base 1. Of note for this clone: Its recognized antigen is unknown. There are no base qualities to consult, and no much larger clone falls within one base.

Enrolling through a virtual design, the prospective study's participants ranged in age from roughly 18 to 89 years and lived across about two dozen United States geographic areas. To assign participants to cohorts, the prospective study relied on clinical history that participants themselves reported in a screening survey and a study questionnaire. ImmuneRACE Cohort 3 recovered participants were defined by two consecutive negative NP/OP PCR tests, healthcare professional clearance, or symptom resolution. Mobile phlebotomists in the prospective study collected whole blood, serum and a nasopharyngeal or oropharyngeal swab from every participant. Prospective study participants could optionally give additional blood draws and questionnaires over an approximately two-month period. Before DNA extraction, blood samples from the prospective study were shipped at room temperature or frozen. The immunoSEQ Assay, a bias-controlled multiplex PCR, was used to amplify TCRbeta CDR3 regions from genomic DNA. On the study's bioinformatics: The number of nucleated cells in each sample was estimated from the amplification of reference gene primers within the assay. To quantify the absolute abundance of each unique TCRbeta CDR3 rearrangement, sequence reads were collapsed and filtered. For each sample, productive Simpson clonality was calculated as the square root of Simpson's diversity index across productive rearrangements. The table comes from immuneACCESS by way of TCRdb, which keeps in-frame sequences with V and J called. Part of the clones is missing from these tables; in studies checked, under half for an unresolved V gene and the rest for unknown reasons. The V and J calls and clone size come from that table; D and trimming were worked out from the DNA. This sample lists approximately 150,000 clones; around 84% were detected once. Together, the top ten hold nearly 15% of the sample.

This sequence originates from a man aged 50 or older who had recovered from COVID-19. This chain is built from TRBV3-1 (or the pseudogene TRBV3-2) and TRBJ1-6, with no confidently assigned D gene. Sequences were obtained from PBMCs or T cells enriched from blood (not recorded which). This receptor carries the CDR3 CASSQEGGLPLHF. Here is the DNA: TGTGCCAGCAGCCAAGAAGGTGGGCTCCCCCTCCACTTT.